The clone carrying this T cell receptor (beta chain) counts as medium-sized (0.01 to 0.1%). This sample stems from a study of OX40 agonist ivuxolimab in advanced cancers. The overall study: One hepatocellular carcinoma and a couple of cutaneous melanoma patients partially responded.

With 5 bases removed from V and 1 base from J, the gap between germline ends came to 6 bases. Germline V lookup: CDR1 SGHVS, CDR2 FQNEAQ. The CDR3 spans 12 residues. Here immunoSEQ multiplex PCR was the method, and the copy in TCRdb shows in-frame clones only, minus some. The data contain 45,000 to 50,000 clones, roughly 81% of them seen just once; the ten biggest clones take up about 7.2%. The source was CD4+ or CD8+ T cells sorted from blood, collected in a trial of the OX40 agonist ivuxolimab. The receptor was derived from an adult with an advanced solid tumor such as melanoma, head and neck, liver or kidney cancer. This sequence joins TRBV7-8 and TRBJ2-7; no reliable D call. CDR3 in amino acids: CASSTMSYEQYF. Written as DNA, the CDR3 is TGTGCCAGCAGCACTATGTCCTACGAGCAGTACTTC.